This T cell receptor beta chain was retrieved from a study of cytomegalovirus exposure and HLA in healthy donors. Study-wide findings and caveats: Through in vitro validation, three CMV-associated chains were shown to be specific for CMV antigens. Researchers had no immune exposure information except CMV serostatus available. Later analysis suggested most CMV-associated TCR beta chains were HLA-restricted.

With 4 bases removed from V and 4 bases from J, the gap between germline ends came to 11 bases. Germline CDR1 and CDR2: SGHVS and FQNEAQ. The CDR3 is 15 residues long. Healthy bone marrow donors made up the donor group. Worth noting for this clone: What it binds is unknown.

It was with 60 Vbeta and 13 Jbeta primers that the PCR ran. The method was immunoSEQ multiplex PCR; TCRdb's version includes in-frame clones alone and lacks a portion of them. This sample has 70,000 to 90,000 clones, with 60% to 80% found just once. This receptor was obtained from a man aged 40-49 years in good health and CMV-seronegative. The specimen sequenced was PBMCs. J is TRBJ1-6 and V is TRBV7-8; D is perhaps TRBD1 (6 bases). In DNA form, the CDR3 reads TGTGCCAGCAGCTCCGGCAGGGGTTATAATTCACCCCTCCACTTT. Protein product: CASSSGRGYNSPLHF. Using reference TRBV7-8 and TRBJ1-6 for the parts outside the CDR3, the full variable domain is GAGVSQSPRYKVAKRGQDVALRCDPISGHVSLFWYQQALGQGPEFLTYFQNEAQLDKSGLPSDRFFAERPEGSVSTLKIQRTQQEDSAVYLCASSSGRGYNSPLHFGNGTRLTVT.